One and the same sample provided the 3 T cell receptor beta chains below, sequenced in a study of control samples from healthy donors and cancer patients. The repertoire was sequenced with immunoSEQ multiplex PCR; TCRdb's copy has only in-frame clones and lacks some. The sample includes 100,000 to 150,000 clones, 85% to 95% of them seen just once. Sequencing input: PBMCs. Receptor source: a man older than 75 with head and neck cancer.

The V and J genes are TRBV10-3 and TRBJ2-7; 7 bases align to TRBD1. The V gene's germline CDR1 is ENHRY and CDR2 SYGVKD. CDR3 length: 14 amino acids. The V and J ends lost 1 base and 9 bases, in that order; junction bases with no gene match: 9. The CDR3 nucleotides are TGTGCCATCAGTGAGTACGGACAGGTCCAGGTGCAGTACTTC. This codes for CAISEYGQVQVQYF.

Comments on this clone: An end of the junction differs from the germline gene, which may be a read error. The gene calls are TRBV7-8 and TRBJ1-2; 8 bases match TRBD1. The CDR3 covers 14 residues. The germline V gene has CDR1 SGHVS and CDR2 FQNEAQ. The CDR3 protein is CASSLDRGPYGYTF. CDR3 bases: TGTGCCAGCAGTTTAGACAGGGGTCCCTATGGCTACACCTTC.

V is TRBV7-9 and J is TRBJ1-2; no clear D gene. Trimming removed 5 bases from V and 6 bases from J, with 16 bases in between. CDR1 is SEHNR, CDR2 FQNEAQ, per germline (reference sequence). This CDR3 is built from 14 residues. For the CDR3, the DNA is TGTGCCAGCAGCCCTCCTGGGATATTCGATGGCTACACCTTC. It encodes CASSPPGIFDGYTF.